Listed below are T cell receptor beta chains from one sample, sequenced in a study of OX40 agonist ivuxolimab in advanced cancers. The method was immunoSEQ multiplex PCR; TCRdb's version includes in-frame clones alone and lacks a portion of them. The sample shows fewer than 200,000 clones, 85% to 95% of them seen only once. The sequences come from CD4+ or CD8+ T cells sorted from blood, collected in a trial of the OX40 agonist ivuxolimab. All receptors derive from an adult with an advanced solid tumor such as melanoma, head and neck, liver or kidney cancer. Each CDR3 is given without its conserved first and last residue. Each record gives: V gene, clone size, CDR3 length, CDR3 protein. The size field is filled for only some rows; it gives once, few, many or a size class.

TRBV9	NA	13	ASSPRDRGDYGYT
TRBV30	NA	13	AWSAASGTYNEQF
TRBV10-3	NA	11	ATGQGSGNTIY
TRBV9	NA	13	ASSPGRGANYGYT
TRBV5-1	NA	14	ASSFTGTAPAGEQY
TRBV28	NA	13	ASTPGGSIETEAF
TRBV7-2	NA	11	ASSEPGGNTIY
TRBV19	few	12	ATQPWTGNTEAF
TRBV5-1	NA	13	ASTSGGLYNSPLH
TRBV7-9	NA	11	ASSFSGQETQY
TRBV2	NA	12	ASSGGPISYEQY
TRBV10-3	NA	12	AITATGGFDEQY